The 27 T cell receptor beta chains in this list originate from one sample, sequenced in a study of response to subunit inactivated influenza vaccine. Each CDR3 protein gets one entry after TCRdb re-called the RT-PCR reads with MiXCR. The table includes a few hundred thousand distinct CDR3 sequences, 21% detected once. The sequencing used PBMCs from blood, collected less than 22 months after vaccination. The receptors derive from a man between 50 and 69 years old who received an inactivated influenza vaccine.

This clonotype appeared a few times. The chain has TRBV6-5 and TRBJ2-3; D may be TRBD1 or TRBD2 (5 bases each). The CDR3 is made up of 13 amino acids. V lost 0 bases, J lost 8 bases, and 9 bases lay in between. Germline V gene lookup returns CDR1 MNHEY and CDR2 SVGAGI. CDR3 DNA sequence: TGTGCCAGCAGTTACTCCGGGACCCCTACGCAGTATTTT. Translated: CASSYSGTPTQYF.

Of note for this clonotype: A read error may explain this, as a much larger clone is one base away. This chain joins TRBV6-5 and TRBJ1-2, with 7 bases identical to TRBD1. With V trimmed by 2 bases and J by 3 bases, 3 bases remained unmatched. CDR3 length: 14 amino acids. Germline CDR1 and CDR2: MNHEY and SVGAGI. CDR3: CASSYGTAYYGYTF. The CDR3 DNA reads TGTGCCAGCAGTTACGGGACAGCTTACTATGGCTACACCTTC.

The rearrangement uses TRBV5-1 and TRBJ1-3, with D perhaps TRBD1 (5 bases). The V end was cut by 4 bases, the J end by 0 bases, with 14 bases between. The V gene's germline CDR1 is SGHRS and CDR2 YFSETQ. The CDR3 runs to 16 residues. Here the CDR3 reads CASSGGTANSGNTIYF. CDR3 DNA: TGCGCCAGCAGCGGGGGGACGGCGAACTCTGGAAACACCATATATTTT.

V gene TRBV3-1 combines with J gene TRBJ1-6; D is ambiguous. The germline V gene encodes CDR1 LGHDT and CDR2 YNNKEL (reference sequence). The CDR3 is 13 residues long. V dropped 1 base and J dropped 7 bases, with 5 bases sitting between them. The CDR3 DNA sequence: TGTGCCAGCAGCCAAGTCACGAATTCACCCCTCCACTTT. Protein: CASSQVTNSPLHF.

This clonotype has ten or more counts. The chain recombines TRBV28 with TRBJ1-2; the D is unclear. The V and J ends lost 3 bases and 4 bases respectively, with 9 bases between them. Germline CDR1 reads MDHEN; CDR2 reads SYDVKM. CDR3 length equals 13 residues. CDR3 loop: CASSLSALYGYTF. CDR3 coding DNA: TGTGCCAGCAGTTTGTCAGCTCTCTATGGCTACACCTTC.

The J gene is TRBJ2-1, the V gene TRBV24-1, with 11 bases matching TRBD2. Germline assignment: CDR1 KGHDR and CDR2 SFDVKD. The CDR3 is 15 residues long. The J segment lost 7 bases and the V segment lost 4 bases, leaving 5 bases of the junction unmatched. The CDR3, as DNA: TGTGCCACCAGTGACCCACTAGCGGGAGTAAATGAGCAGTTCTTC. Encoded protein: CATSDPLAGVNEQFF.

About this clonotype: Germline and junction disagree at one end, which may indicate a read error. CDR3 amino acids: CASNLFYSQGPAFF. DNA for the CDR3: TGTGCCAGCAATTTATTCTACTCCCAGGGACCTGCGTTCTTC. The chain joins TRBV28 to TRBJ2-1; D possibly matches TRBD1 or TRBD2 (5 bases each). Germline V lookup: CDR1 MDHEN, CDR2 SYDVKM. The CDR3 consists of 14 residues. The full variable domain, in which reference TRBV28 and TRBJ2-1 provide the parts outside the CDR3, is DVKVTQSSRYLVKRTGEKVFLECVQDMDHENMFWYRQDPGLGLRLIYFSYDVKMKEKGDIPEGYSVSREKKERFSLILESASTNQTSMYLCASNLFYSQGPAFFGPGTRLTVL.

This clonotype was observed a few times. This chain links TRBV11-2 with TRBJ2-7; 8 positions match TRBD1. Germline V lookup: CDR1 SGHAT, CDR2 FQNNGV. CDR3 length: 15 residues. V lost 1 base, J lost 2 bases, and 4 bases stayed unmatched. CDR3 sequence (DNA): TGTGCCAGCAGCTTAGTGACAGGGGTCACCTACGAGCAGTACTTC. It is translated as CASSLVTGVTYEQYF. Filled out from reference TRBV11-2 and TRBJ2-7, the complete variable domain reads EAGVAQSPRYKIIEKRQSVAFWCNPISGHATLYWYQQILGQGPKLLIQFQNNGVVDDSQLPKDRFSAERLKGVDSTLKIQPAKLEDSAVYLCASSLVTGVTYEQYFGPGTRLTVT.

This clonotype came up a few times. The V and J genes are TRBV7-6 and TRBJ2-1; TRBD2 agrees at 10 bases. There are 15 residues in the CDR3. The germline V gene encodes CDR1 SGHVS and CDR2 FNYEAQ. V gave up 5 bases and J gave up 9 bases; unmatched junction bases: 10. CDR3 sequence: CASSRASGRKVEQFF. The CDR3 region has the DNA TGTGCCAGCAGCCGAGCTAGCGGGAGAAAAGTTGAGCAGTTCTTC. Complete variable domain (other parts from reference TRBV7-6 and TRBJ2-1): GAGVSQSPRYKVTKRGQDVALRCDPISGHVSLYWYRQALGQGPEFLTYFNYEAQQDKSGLPNDRFSAERPEGSISTLTIQRTEQRDSAMYRCASSRASGRKVEQFFGPGTRLTVL.

This clonotype appeared a few times. CDR3 nucleotides: TGTGCCAGCAGTTTAGCGAAAATCTGGGACAGGGAATTGAATGAGCAGTTCTTC. Translated: CASSLAKIWDRELNEQFF. The chain recombines TRBV12-3 or TRBV12-4 with TRBJ2-1; 9 positions agree with TRBD1. This CDR3 region has 18 residues. The ends lost 0 bases at V and 7 bases at J; junction bases unmatched: 13.

This chain uses TRBV19 with TRBJ1-2; D gene uncertain. There are 13 residues in the CDR3. CDR1 and CDR2 from the germline V gene are LNHDA and SQIVND (reference sequence). Deletions cut 7 bases from V and 0 bases from J, with 9 bases between. The CDR3 DNA follows: TGTGCCAGTAACACGGAAGCTAACTATGGCTACACCTTC. Amino acids: CASNTEANYGYTF.

CDR3 sequence: CASSASGGLGNTIYF. The CDR3 region has the DNA TGTGCCAGCAGCGCCTCGGGCGGGCTCGGAAACACCATATATTTT. The chain recombines TRBV7-9 with TRBJ1-3, with D uncertain. Trimming shortened V by 5 bases and J by 4 bases, and 15 bases separated the two germline ends. Germline V gene lookup returns CDR1 SEHNR and CDR2 FQNEAQ (reference sequence). There are 15 residues in the CDR3.

The chain combines TRBV5-6 with TRBJ1-6; no definite D call. Between the trimmed V and J ends, which lost 5 bases and 7 bases, there was a span of 7 bases. CDR1 is SGHDT, CDR2 YYEEEE, per germline. CDR3 length equals 12 residues. The CDR3 nucleotides read TGTGCCAGCAGTATAGAAAATTCACCCCTCCACTTT. Its translation: CASSIENSPLHF.

This clonotype came up a few times. The chain employs TRBV3-1 and TRBJ1-5, with 8 bases aligning to TRBD1. This CDR3 is 16 amino acids long. V shed 1 base and J 4 bases; nucleotides not matched to a gene: 6. Germline lookup yields CDR1 LGHDT and CDR2 YNNKEL (reference sequence). The CDR3 DNA reads as TGTGCCAGCAGCCAAGGGGTTACAGGGGGAAATCAGCCCCAGCATTTT. Its protein product is CASSQGVTGGNQPQHF.

About this clonotype itself: The junction departs from germline at one end; a sequencing error may be responsible. V is TRBV12-3 or TRBV12-4 and J is TRBJ1-3; a weak D match, TRBD1 (5 bases). The CDR3 has 12 residues. The CDR3 sequence: CASRDPPGPAAF. In nucleotides, the CDR3 is TGTGCCAGCAGGGATCCGCCGGGACCGGCGGCTTTT.

This clonotype was detected only a few times. The genes are TRBV24-1 and TRBJ2-1; either TRBD1 or TRBD2 may supply D (5 bases each). The CDR3 is made up of 12 amino acids. CDR1 and CDR2 (germline): KGHDR, SFDVKD. The V gene lost 9 bases and the J gene lost 8 bases, with 13 bases spanning the gap. The CDR3 DNA reads TGTGCCACCTCACTATGGGGGTATGAGCAGTTCTTC. Its translation: CATSLWGYEQFF.

This clonotype appeared a few times. The chain uses TRBV20-1 and TRBJ2-1; TRBD2 matches 8 bases. Germline lookup yields CDR1 DFQATT and CDR2 SNEGSKA (reference sequence). The CDR3 runs 15 residues. V was pared by 4 bases and J by 3 bases, with 8 bases of the junction left unmatched. The chain's CDR3 is CSATVGSGVYNEQFF. CDR3 bases: TGCAGTGCTACGGTGGGTAGCGGGGTCTACAATGAGCAGTTCTTC.

This clonotype was counted only a few times. The chain combines TRBV6-1 with TRBJ2-1; D is uncertain. Germline lookup yields CDR1 MNHNS and CDR2 SASEGT. The CDR3 runs to 16 residues. The V and J ends lost 7 bases and 0 bases respectively, with 16 bases between them. The CDR3 sequence is CASTPGPSSSYNEQFF. The CDR3 nucleotides read TGTGCCAGCACCCCCGGCCCCTCAAGCTCCTACAATGAGCAGTTCTTC.

The chain links TRBV12-3 or TRBV12-4 to TRBJ2-3, with D perhaps given as TRBD1 or TRBD2 (5 bases each). This CDR3 contains 14 residues. Trimming took 7 bases from V and 0 from J, leaving 11 bases between them. The DNA for the CDR3 is TGTGCCAGCACCGGGGCCGCAAGCACAGATACGCAGTATTTT. It specifies CASTGAASTDTQYF.

The V gene is TRBV3-1, the J gene TRBJ2-1, with D uncertain. V shed 1 base and J shed 9 bases, with 7 bases lying between them. Germline V gives CDR1 LGHDT, CDR2 YNNKEL (reference sequence). This CDR3 spans 12 amino acids. The DNA of the CDR3 is TGTGCCAGCAGCCAAGCAGGCGGTGAGCAGTTCTTC. This gives the protein CASSQAGGEQFF.

This clonotype was detected only a few times. The CDR3 DNA reads as TGCAGCGTCACCCCCCTAGTATTGAACACTGAAGCTTTCTTT. Translation gives CSVTPLVLNTEAFF. The gene calls are TRBV29-1 and TRBJ1-1; D gene ambiguous. Trimming shortened V by 6 bases and J by 0 bases, and 14 bases separated the two germline ends. Germline CDR1 is SQVTM and CDR2 is ANQGSEA. This CDR3 has 14 residues. Looking up the rest from reference TRBV29-1 and TRBJ1-1 gives the full variable domain: SAVISQKPSRDICQRGTSLTIQCQVDSQVTMMFWYRQQPGQSLTLIATANQGSEATYESGFVIDKFPISRPNLTFSTLTVSNMSPEDSSIYLCSVTPLVLNTEAFFGQGTRLTVV.

This clonotype has just a few counts. This sequence joins TRBV27 and TRBJ2-6; TRBD2 might be the D (5 bases). Deletions cut 3 bases from V and 4 bases from J, with 13 bases between. The CDR3 runs to 16 residues. Germline V gene sequence: CDR1 MNHEY, CDR2 SMNVEV (reference sequence). Here the CDR3 DNA reads TGTGCCAGCAGTTTTGAGGGAGTGGAGGGGGCCAACGTCCTGACTTTC. Translation: CASSFEGVEGANVLTF. Drawing the rest from reference TRBV27 and TRBJ2-6, the complete variable domain is EAQVTQNPRYLITVTGKKLTVTCSQNMNHEYMSWYRQDPGLGLRQIYYSMNVEVTDKGDVPEGYKVSRKEKRNFPLILESPSPNQTSLYFCASSFEGVEGANVLTFGAGSRLTVL.

This clonotype has more than one count but fewer than ten. The V gene is TRBV27, the J gene TRBJ1-1; maybe TRBD1 (6 bases). The CDR3 runs to 14 residues. Trimming left V 7 bases short and J 1 base short, with 13 bases between. The germline gives CDR1 MNHEY, CDR2 SMNVEV (reference sequence). The CDR3 region is CASNLKGGNTEAFF. CDR3 coding DNA: TGTGCCAGCAACCTTAAGGGGGGGAACACTGAAGCTTTCTTT.

This clonotype occurred once. This chain connects TRBV12-3 or TRBV12-4 to TRBJ2-1, with 7 bases aligning to TRBD1. The CDR3 runs 16 residues. The V and J ends lost 1 base and 9 bases, in that order; junction bases with no gene match: 12. This CDR3 is CASSLGGGAGYAEQFF. Written as DNA, the CDR3 is TGTGCCAGCAGTTTAGGAGGGGGCGCGGGTTATGCTGAGCAGTTCTTC.

This clonotype showed up just a few times. V and J are TRBV4-2 and TRBJ1-3; D remains unclear. The CDR3 loop spans 17 amino acids. Trimming took off 7 bases at V and 0 bases at J, with 19 bases between the two ends. Germline-derived CDR1 and CDR2 are LGHNA and YNFKEQ. In DNA, the CDR3 is TGTGCCAGCACCCTCCAAGAATCTGTCGGCTCTGGAAACACCATATATTTT. Translating it yields CASTLQESVGSGNTIYF.

This clonotype was detected many times. The chain recombines TRBV15 with TRBJ1-1; a weak D match, TRBD1 (6 bases). The CDR3 is 15 residues long. Germline assignment: CDR1 LNHNV and CDR2 YYDKDF (reference sequence). Trimming cost V 5 bases and J 9 bases, with 22 bases left between them. CDR3 sequence reads: CATSPKSGTYRKAFF. In DNA form, the CDR3 reads TGTGCCACCAGCCCCAAAAGCGGGACATATCGTAAAGCTTTCTTT.

This clonotype was seen a handful of times. The gene calls are TRBV10-3 and TRBJ1-1; D gene unclear. CDR1 and CDR2 (germline): ENHRY, SYGVKD. The CDR3 totals 13 residues. V gave up 3 bases and J gave up 9 bases, with 14 bases separating them. The CDR3 region is CAISEGRKSQAFF. Written as DNA, the CDR3 is TGTGCCATCAGTGAAGGGAGAAAAAGTCAAGCTTTCTTT.